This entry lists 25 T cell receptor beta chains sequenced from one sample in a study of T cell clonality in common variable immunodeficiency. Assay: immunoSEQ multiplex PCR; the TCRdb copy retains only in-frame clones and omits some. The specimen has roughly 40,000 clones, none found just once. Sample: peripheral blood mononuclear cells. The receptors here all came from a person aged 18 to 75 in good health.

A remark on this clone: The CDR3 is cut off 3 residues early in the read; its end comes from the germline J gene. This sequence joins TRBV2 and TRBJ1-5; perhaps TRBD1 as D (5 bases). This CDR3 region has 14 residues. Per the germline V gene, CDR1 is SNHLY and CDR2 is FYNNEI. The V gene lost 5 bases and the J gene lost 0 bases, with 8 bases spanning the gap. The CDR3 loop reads CASSTGFSNQPQHF. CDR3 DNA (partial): TGTGCCAGCAGTACAGGATTTAGCAATCAGCCC.

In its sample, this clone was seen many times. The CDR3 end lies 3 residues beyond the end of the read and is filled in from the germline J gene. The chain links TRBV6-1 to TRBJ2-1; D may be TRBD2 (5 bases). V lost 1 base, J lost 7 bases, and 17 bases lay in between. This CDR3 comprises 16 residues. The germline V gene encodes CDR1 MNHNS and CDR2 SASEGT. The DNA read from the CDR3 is TGTGCCAGCAGTGAAGGCGGCGGCCCGAGGACTAATGAG. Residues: CASSEGGGPRTNE. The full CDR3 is CASSEGGGPRTNEQFF.

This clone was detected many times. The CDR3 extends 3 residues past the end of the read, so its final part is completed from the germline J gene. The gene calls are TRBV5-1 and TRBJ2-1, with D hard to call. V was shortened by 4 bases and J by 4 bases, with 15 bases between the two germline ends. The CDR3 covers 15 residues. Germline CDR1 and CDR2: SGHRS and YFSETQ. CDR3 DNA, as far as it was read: TGCGCCAGCAGCCCTTCCCCTAGATTATACAATGAG. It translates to CASSPSPRLYNE. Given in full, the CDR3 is CASSPSPRLYNEQFF.

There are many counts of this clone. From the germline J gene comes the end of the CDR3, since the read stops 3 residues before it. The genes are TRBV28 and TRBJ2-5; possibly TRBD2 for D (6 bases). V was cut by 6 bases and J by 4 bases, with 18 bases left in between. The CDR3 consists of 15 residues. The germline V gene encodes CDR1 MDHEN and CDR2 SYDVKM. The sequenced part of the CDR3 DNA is TGTGCCAGCAGCCCCCTAGGTTGGAGGGGAGAGACC. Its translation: CASSPLGWRGET. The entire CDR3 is CASSPLGWRGETQYF.

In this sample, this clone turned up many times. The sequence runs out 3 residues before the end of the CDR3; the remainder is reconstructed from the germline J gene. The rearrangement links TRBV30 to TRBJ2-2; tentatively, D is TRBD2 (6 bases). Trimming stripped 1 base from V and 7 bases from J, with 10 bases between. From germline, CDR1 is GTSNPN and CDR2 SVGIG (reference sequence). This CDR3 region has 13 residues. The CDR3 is CAWSGRGLGELFF. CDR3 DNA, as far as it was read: TGTGCCTGGAGTGGGAGGGGCCTCGGGGAG.

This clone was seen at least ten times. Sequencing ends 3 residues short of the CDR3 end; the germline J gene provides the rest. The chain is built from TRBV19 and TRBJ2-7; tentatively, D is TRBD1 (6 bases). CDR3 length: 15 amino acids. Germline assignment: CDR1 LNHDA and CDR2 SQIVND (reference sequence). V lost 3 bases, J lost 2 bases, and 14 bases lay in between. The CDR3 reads CASSISGTMPYEQYF. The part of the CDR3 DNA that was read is TGTGCCAGTAGTATCTCCGGGACAATGCCCTACGAG. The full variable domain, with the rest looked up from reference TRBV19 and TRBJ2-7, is DGGITQSPKYLFRKEGQNVTLSCEQNLNHDAMYWYRQDPGQGLRLIYYSQIVNDFQKGDIAEGYSVSREKKESFPLTVTSAQKNPTAFYLCASSISGTMPYEQYFGPGTRLTVT.

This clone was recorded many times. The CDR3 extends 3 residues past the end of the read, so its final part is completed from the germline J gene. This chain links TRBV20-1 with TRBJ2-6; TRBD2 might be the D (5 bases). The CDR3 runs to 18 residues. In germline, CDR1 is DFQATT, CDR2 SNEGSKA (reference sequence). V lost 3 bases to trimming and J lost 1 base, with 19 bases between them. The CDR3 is CSARAGGFSRSGANVLTF. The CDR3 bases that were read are TGCAGTGCTAGGGCTGGAGGTTTTAGCCGGTCTGGGGCCAACGTC.

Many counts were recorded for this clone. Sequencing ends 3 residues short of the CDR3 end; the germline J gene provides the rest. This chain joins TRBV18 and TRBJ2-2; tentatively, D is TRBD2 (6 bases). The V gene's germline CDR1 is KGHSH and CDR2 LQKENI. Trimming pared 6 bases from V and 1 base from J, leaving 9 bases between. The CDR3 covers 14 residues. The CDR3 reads CASSSGLNTGELFF. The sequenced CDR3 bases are TGTGCCAGCTCCTCGGGACTGAACACCGGGGAG.

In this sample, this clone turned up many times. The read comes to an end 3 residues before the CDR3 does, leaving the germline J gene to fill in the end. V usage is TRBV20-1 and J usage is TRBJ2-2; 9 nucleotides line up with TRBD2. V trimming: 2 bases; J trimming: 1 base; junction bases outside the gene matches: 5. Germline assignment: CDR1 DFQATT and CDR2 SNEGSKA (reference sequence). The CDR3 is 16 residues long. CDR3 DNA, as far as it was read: TGCAGTGCTAGACCAGCTAGCGGGGTGAACACCGGGGAG. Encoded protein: CSARPASGVNTGE. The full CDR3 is CSARPASGVNTGELFF.

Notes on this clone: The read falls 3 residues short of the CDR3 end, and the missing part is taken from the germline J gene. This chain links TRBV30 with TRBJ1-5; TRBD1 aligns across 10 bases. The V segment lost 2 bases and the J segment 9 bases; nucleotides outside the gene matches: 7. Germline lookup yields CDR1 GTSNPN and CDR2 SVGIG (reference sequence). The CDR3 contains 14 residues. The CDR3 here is CAWSTGTGVLPQHF. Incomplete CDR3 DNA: TGTGCCTGGAGTACCGGGACAGGGGTCTTGCCC.

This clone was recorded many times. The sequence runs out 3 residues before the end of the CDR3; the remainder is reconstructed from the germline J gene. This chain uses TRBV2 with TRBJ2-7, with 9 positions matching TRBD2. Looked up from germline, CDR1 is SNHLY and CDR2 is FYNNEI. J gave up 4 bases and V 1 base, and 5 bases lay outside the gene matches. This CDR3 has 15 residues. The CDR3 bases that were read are TGTGCCAGCAGTGAAGGTAGCGGGAGAAGATACGAG. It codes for CASSEGSGRRYE. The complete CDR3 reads CASSEGSGRRYEQYF. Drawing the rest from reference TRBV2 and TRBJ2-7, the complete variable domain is EPEVTQTPSHQVTQMGQEVILRCVPISNHLYFYWYRQILGQKVEFLVSFYNNEISEKSEIFDDQFSVERPDGSNFTLKIRSTKLEDSAMYFCASSEGSGRRYEQYFGPGTRLTVT.

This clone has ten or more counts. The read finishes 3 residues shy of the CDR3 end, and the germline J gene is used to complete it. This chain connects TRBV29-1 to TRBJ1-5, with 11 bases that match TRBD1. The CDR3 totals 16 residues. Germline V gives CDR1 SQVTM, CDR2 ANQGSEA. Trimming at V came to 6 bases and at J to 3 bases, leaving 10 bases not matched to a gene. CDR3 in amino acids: CSVLLGTGGFNQPQHF. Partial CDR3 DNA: TGCAGCGTCCTTCTAGGGACAGGGGGTTTCAATCAGCCC.

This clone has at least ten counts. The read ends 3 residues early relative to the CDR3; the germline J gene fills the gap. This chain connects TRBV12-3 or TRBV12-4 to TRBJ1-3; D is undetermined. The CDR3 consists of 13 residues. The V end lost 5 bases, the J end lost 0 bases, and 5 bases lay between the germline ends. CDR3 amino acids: CASSLSSGNTIYF. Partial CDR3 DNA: TGTGCCAGCAGTCTTAGCTCTGGAAACACC.

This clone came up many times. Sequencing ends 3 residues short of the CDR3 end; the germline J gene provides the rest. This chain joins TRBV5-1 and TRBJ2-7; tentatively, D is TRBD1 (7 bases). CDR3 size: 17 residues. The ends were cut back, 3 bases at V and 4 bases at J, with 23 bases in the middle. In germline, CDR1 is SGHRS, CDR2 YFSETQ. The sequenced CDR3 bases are TGCGCCAGCAGCTCTGATTTTAATAGACAGGGAGGATACGAG. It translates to CASSSDFNRQGGYE. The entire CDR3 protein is CASSSDFNRQGGYEQYF.

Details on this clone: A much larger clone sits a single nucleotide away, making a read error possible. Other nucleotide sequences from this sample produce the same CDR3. Here the CDR3 reads CASSFGGRETQYF. The part of the CDR3 DNA that was read is TGTGCCAGCAGCTTTGGCGGGAGGGAGACC. The chain employs TRBV11-2 and TRBJ2-5; 8 bases align to TRBD2. The read halts 3 residues ahead of the CDR3 end, with the missing end drawn from the germline J gene. This CDR3 spans 13 amino acids. V shed 3 bases, J shed 5 bases, and the junction held 2 bases outside the gene matches. Per the germline V gene, CDR1 is SGHAT and CDR2 is FQNNGV.

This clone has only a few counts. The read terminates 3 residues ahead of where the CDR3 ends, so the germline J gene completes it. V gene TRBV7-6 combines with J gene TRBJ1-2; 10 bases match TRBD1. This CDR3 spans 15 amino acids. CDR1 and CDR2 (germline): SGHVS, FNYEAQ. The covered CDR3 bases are TGTGCCAGCGGGGGACAGGGGAGGGGGCAAGAGACC. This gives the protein CASGGQGRGQET. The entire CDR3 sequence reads CASGGQGRGQETYTF.

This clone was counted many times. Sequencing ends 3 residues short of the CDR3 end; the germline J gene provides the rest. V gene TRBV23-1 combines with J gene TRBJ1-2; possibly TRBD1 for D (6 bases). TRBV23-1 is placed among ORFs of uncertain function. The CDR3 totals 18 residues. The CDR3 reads CASSHYLNMDGQQTLYTF. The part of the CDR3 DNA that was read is TGCGCCAGCAGTCATTATCTAAACATGGATGGACAGCAAACCCTC.

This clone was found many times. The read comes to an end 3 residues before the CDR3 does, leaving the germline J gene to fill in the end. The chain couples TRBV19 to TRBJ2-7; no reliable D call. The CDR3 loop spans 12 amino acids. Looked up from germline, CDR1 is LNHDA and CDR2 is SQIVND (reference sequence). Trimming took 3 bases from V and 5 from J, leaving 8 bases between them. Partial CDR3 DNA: TGTGCCAGTAGTATGTACAACCACGAG. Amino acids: CASSMYNHE. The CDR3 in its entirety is CASSMYNHEQYF.

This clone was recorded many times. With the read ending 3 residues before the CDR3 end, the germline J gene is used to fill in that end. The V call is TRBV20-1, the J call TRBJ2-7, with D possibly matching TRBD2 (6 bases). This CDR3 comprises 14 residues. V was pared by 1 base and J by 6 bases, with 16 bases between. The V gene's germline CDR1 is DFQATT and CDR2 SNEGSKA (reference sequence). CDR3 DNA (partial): TGCAGTGCTAGAGTGGGCGGGATCCCTTTCGAG. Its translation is CSARVGGIPFE. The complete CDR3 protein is CSARVGGIPFEQYF.

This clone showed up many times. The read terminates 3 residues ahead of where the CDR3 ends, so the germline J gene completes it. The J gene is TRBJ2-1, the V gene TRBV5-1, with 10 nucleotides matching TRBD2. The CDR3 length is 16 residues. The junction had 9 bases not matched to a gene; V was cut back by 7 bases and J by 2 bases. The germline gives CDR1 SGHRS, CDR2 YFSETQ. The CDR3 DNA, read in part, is TGCGCCAGCGTTCATGGACTAGCGGATACCTACAATGAG. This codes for CASVHGLADTYNE. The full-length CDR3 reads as CASVHGLADTYNEQFF.

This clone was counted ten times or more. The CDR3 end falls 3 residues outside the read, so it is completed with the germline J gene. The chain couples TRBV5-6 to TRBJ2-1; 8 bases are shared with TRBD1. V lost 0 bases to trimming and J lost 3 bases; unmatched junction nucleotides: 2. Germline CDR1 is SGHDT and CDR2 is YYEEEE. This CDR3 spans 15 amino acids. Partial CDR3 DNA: TGTGCCAGCAGCTTGGGGACAGGGTACTACAATGAG. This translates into CASSLGTGYYNE. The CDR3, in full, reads CASSLGTGYYNEQFF.

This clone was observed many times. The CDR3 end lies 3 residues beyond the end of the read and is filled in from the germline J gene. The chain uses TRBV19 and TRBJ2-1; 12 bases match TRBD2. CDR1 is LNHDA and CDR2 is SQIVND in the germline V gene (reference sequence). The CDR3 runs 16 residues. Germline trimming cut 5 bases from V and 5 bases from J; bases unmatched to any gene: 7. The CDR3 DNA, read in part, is TGTGCCAGTAGTGCCACTACTAGCGGGAGGAACAATGAG. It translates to CASSATTSGRNNE. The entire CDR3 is CASSATTSGRNNEQFF.

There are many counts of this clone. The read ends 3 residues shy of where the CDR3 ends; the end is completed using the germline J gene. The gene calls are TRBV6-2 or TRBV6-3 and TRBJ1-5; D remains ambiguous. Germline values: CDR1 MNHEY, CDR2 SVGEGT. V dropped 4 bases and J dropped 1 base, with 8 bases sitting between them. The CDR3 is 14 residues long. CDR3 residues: CASSWQVSNQPQHF. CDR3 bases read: TGTGCCAGCAGTTGGCAGGTCAGCAATCAGCCC.

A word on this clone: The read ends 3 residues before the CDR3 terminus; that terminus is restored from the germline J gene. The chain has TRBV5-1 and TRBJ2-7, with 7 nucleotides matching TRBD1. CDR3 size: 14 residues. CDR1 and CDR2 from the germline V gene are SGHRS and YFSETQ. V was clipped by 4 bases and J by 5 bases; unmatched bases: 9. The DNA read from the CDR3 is TGCGCCAGCAGCCCCTTGACAGGGACGGACGAG. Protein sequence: CASSPLTGTDE. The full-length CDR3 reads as CASSPLTGTDEQYF.

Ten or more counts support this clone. The covered CDR3 bases are TGTGCCAGCAGTGATGCCGATATACGAACAGGGGGCGGC. Residues: CASSDADIRTGGG. The CDR3, in full, reads CASSDADIRTGGGYTF. The genes are TRBV2 and TRBJ1-2; 9 bases map to TRBD1. The read finishes 3 residues shy of the CDR3 end, and the germline J gene is used to complete it. Germline V gene data show CDR1 as SNHLY and CDR2 as FYNNEI. The CDR3 has 16 amino acids.